Below, 27 T cell receptor beta chains from the same sample are listed, as sequenced in a study of Tregs in tolerant kidney transplant recipients. These receptors are not linked to any known antigen. Here immunoSEQ multiplex PCR was the method, and the copy in TCRdb shows in-frame clones only, minus some. The sample has 9,500 to 12,000 clones, about 90% seen once; the top ten hold around 6%. The sample in question was Tregs from blood cultured with allogeneic cells, obtained before the transplant. Every receptor here comes from a human patient who received a combined kidney and bone marrow transplant.

This clone was observed a single time. This chain connects TRBV10-3 to TRBJ2-3; 8 nucleotides agree with TRBD1. The junction had 12 bases not matched to a gene; V was cut back by 6 bases and J by 4 bases. The germline V gene encodes CDR1 ENHRY and CDR2 SYGVKD. The CDR3 covers 16 residues. CDR3 sequence: CAIRDRGGFRADTQYF. The CDR3 region has the DNA TGTGCCATCAGAGACAGGGGCGGGTTTCGTGCAGATACGCAGTATTTT.

The CDR3 coding sequence is TGTGCCAGCAGTTTATCCGGGACAGGGTGGGTTCAGCCCCAGCATTTT. Translation gives CASSLSGTGWVQPQHF. The chain joins TRBV28 to TRBJ1-5; 9 nucleotides agree with TRBD1. Unmatched junction bases numbered 7, after V lost 1 base and J lost 6 bases. CDR3 size: 16 residues. Germline CDR1 and CDR2: MDHEN and SYDVKM.

Details on this clone: The same CDR3 arises from other DNA sequences in this sample as well. The gene calls are TRBV7-2 and TRBJ2-3; D not certain. The germline V gene encodes CDR1 SGHTA and CDR2 FQGNSA. Between the trimmed V and J ends, which lost 5 bases and 2 bases, there was a span of 5 bases. The CDR3 has 12 residues. The CDR3, as DNA: TGTGCCAGCAGCCTCGACACAGATACGCAGTATTTT. The encoded protein is CASSLDTDTQYF.

The chain recombines TRBV10-3 with TRBJ1-1; D gene ambiguous. The V gene lost 2 bases and the J gene lost 5 bases, with 12 bases spanning the gap. CDR3 size: 14 residues. Germline V lookup: CDR1 ENHRY, CDR2 SYGVKD. The CDR3 region is CAISERERGTEAFF. For the CDR3, the DNA is TGTGCCATCAGTGAGCGGGAACGTGGTACTGAAGCTTTCTTT.

The rearrangement uses TRBV7-2 and TRBJ1-5, with D possibly matching TRBD1 (6 bases). Trimming shortened V by 3 bases and J by 4 bases, and 10 bases separated the two germline ends. The CDR3 spans 14 residues. Germline lookup yields CDR1 SGHTA and CDR2 FQGNSA. The chain's CDR3 is CASSLTGLNQPQHF. In DNA form, the CDR3 reads TGTGCCAGCAGCTTGACAGGCTTAAATCAGCCCCAGCATTTT.

The chain uses TRBV11-3 and TRBJ2-1; D remains unclear. Germline CDR1 is SGHNT and CDR2 is YENEEA. Between the trimmed V and J ends, which lost 5 bases and 3 bases, there was a span of 5 bases. This CDR3 is built from 12 residues. The CDR3 spells CASSQFYNEQFF. The CDR3 DNA is TGTGCCAGCAGCCAATTCTACAATGAGCAGTTCTTC.

This chain uses TRBV11-3 with TRBJ1-4, with unresolved D. This CDR3 comprises 13 residues. V was cut by 2 bases and J by 8 bases, with 9 bases left in between. Per the germline V gene, CDR1 is SGHNT and CDR2 is YENEEA. DNA of the CDR3: TGTGCCAGCAGCTTACGACGACCGGAAAAACTGTTTTTT. It encodes CASSLRRPEKLFF.

The chain carries TRBV29-1 and TRBJ1-1; D unclear. V was pared by 3 bases and J by 1 base, with 18 bases between. CDR1 is SQVTM and CDR2 is ANQGSEA in the germline V gene. The CDR3 has 16 amino acids. CDR3 sequence: CSVDLGKGIGNTEAFF. CDR3 bases: TGCAGCGTTGATTTGGGGAAAGGCATCGGGAACACTGAAGCTTTCTTT.

This sequence joins TRBV6-5 and TRBJ1-2; D possibly corresponds to TRBD1 (6 bases). CDR1 and CDR2 (germline): MNHEY, SVGAGI. The CDR3 totals 14 residues. Deletions cut 2 bases from V and 2 bases from J, with 9 bases between. CDR3 bases: TGTGCCAGCAGTTACCTTACAGGGAACTATGGCTACACCTTC. Protein sequence: CASSYLTGNYGYTF.

The chain couples TRBV6-5 to TRBJ1-1; D gene unclear. Germline values: CDR1 MNHEY, CDR2 SVGAGI. V lost 8 bases and J lost 8, with 12 bases in between. This CDR3 is built from 11 residues. CDR3 sequence reads: CASARANEAFF. The CDR3 region has the DNA TGTGCCAGCGCCCGAGCAAACGAAGCTTTCTTT.

This rearrangement joins TRBV9 to TRBJ2-3, with TRBD2 as a possible D gene (6 bases). CDR3 length equals 15 residues. CDR1 SGDLS and CDR2 YYNGEE come from the germline V gene. With 4 bases removed from V and 4 bases from J, the gap between germline ends came to 16 bases. CDR3 bases: TGTGCCAGCAGCTATTGGTCGGGGGAGGCAGATACGCAGTATTTT. Its protein is CASSYWSGEADTQYF.

The chain is built from TRBV30 and TRBJ2-6; maybe TRBD1 (6 bases). The CDR3 covers 17 residues. V was shortened by 7 bases and J by 0 bases, with 19 bases between the two germline ends. Germline loops: CDR1 GTSNPN, CDR2 SVGIG (reference sequence). The CDR3 region has the DNA TGTGCCTCCACCCGCGACAGGATTCGCTCTGGGGCCAACGTCCTGACTTTC. Translated, it gives CASTRDRIRSGANVLTF.

This sequence joins TRBV7-2 and TRBJ1-5; 8 bases align to TRBD1. V lost 5 bases to trimming and J lost 7 bases; unmatched junction nucleotides: 7. Germline values: CDR1 SGHTA, CDR2 FQGNSA. The CDR3 length is 14 residues. For the CDR3, the DNA is TGTGCCAGCAGCAGGACAGGGCCCTACCAGCCCCAGCATTTT. Amino acids: CASSRTGPYQPQHF.

The chain combines TRBV5-1 with TRBJ2-5, with D perhaps being TRBD1 or TRBD2 (6 bases each). The J call may be incorrect, as the DNA end agrees better with TRBJ2-7. The CDR3 spans 15 residues. CDR1 is SGHRS, CDR2 YFSETQ, per germline. CDR3 nucleotides: TGCGCCAGCAGCCCCCGCGGGACATTTACCTACGAGCAGTACTTC. This codes for CASSPRGTFTYEQYF.

The chain links TRBV14 to TRBJ2-7; 7 bases are a match to TRBD2. The junction had 7 bases not matched to a gene; V was cut back by 4 bases and J by 4 bases. The CDR3 covers 14 residues. CDR1 SGHDN and CDR2 FVKESK come from the germline V gene. CDR3 loop: CASSRLGGRYEQYF. The CDR3 bases are TGTGCCAGCAGCCGGTTGGGGGGGAGGTACGAGCAGTACTTC.

V usage is TRBV18 and J usage is TRBJ1-2; TRBD1 aligns across 9 bases. Germline V gene lookup returns CDR1 KGHSH and CDR2 LQKENI. The CDR3 totals 16 residues. Losses at the gene ends were 3 bases for V and 7 bases for J; bases not matched to a gene: 12. CDR3 loop: CASSPYRDREPFGYTF. The CDR3 DNA follows: TGTGCCAGCTCACCTTATCGGGACAGGGAACCGTTTGGCTACACCTTC.

The genes are TRBV19 and TRBJ2-3; tentative D call: TRBD1 (5 bases). CDR1 is LNHDA, CDR2 SQIVND, per germline (reference sequence). The CDR3 sequence is 15 residues long. V was trimmed by 5 bases and J by 3 bases, leaving 15 bases between them. This chain's CDR3 is CASSFPSRQTDTQYF. CDR3 coding DNA: TGTGCCAGTAGTTTCCCCTCCCGACAGACAGATACGCAGTATTTT.

This clone was counted between two and nine times. V is TRBV7-2 and J is TRBJ1-5, with D perhaps TRBD1 (5 bases). The germline CDR1 and CDR2 sequences are SGHTA and FQGNSA. The CDR3 has 15 residues. V lost 1 base, J lost 7 bases, and 14 bases lay in between. The CDR3 coding sequence is TGTGCCAGCAGCTTAGGTGGACAATCTCGGCAGCCCCAGCATTTT. This gives the protein CASSLGGQSRQPQHF.

The V call is TRBV19, the J call TRBJ2-3; D is perhaps TRBD1 or TRBD2 (5 bases each). The CDR3 is 14 residues long. Germline V gene sequence: CDR1 LNHDA, CDR2 SQIVND (reference sequence). Trimming shortened V by 3 bases and J by 1 base, and 8 bases separated the two germline ends. The chain's CDR3 is CASSILGGTDTQYF. In nucleotides, the CDR3 is TGTGCCAGTAGTATTTTGGGGGGCACAGATACGCAGTATTTT.

V is TRBV29-1 and J is TRBJ1-2; D gene uncertain. The CDR3 has 11 residues. Per the germline V gene, CDR1 is SQVTM and CDR2 is ANQGSEA. V lost 3 bases and J lost 8, with 10 bases in between. Here the CDR3 reads CSVDGAWGYTF. CDR3 nucleotide sequence: TGCAGCGTTGATGGTGCTTGGGGCTACACCTTC.

The genes are TRBV6-1 and TRBJ1-2; TRBD1 might be the D (6 bases). The V and J ends lost 8 bases and 2 bases respectively, with 12 bases between them. In germline, CDR1 is MNHNS, CDR2 SASEGT. The CDR3 totals 13 residues. The CDR3, as DNA: TGTGCCAGCCGCCGGCAGGGGAACTATGGCTACACCTTC. Residues: CASRRQGNYGYTF.

The rearrangement links TRBV18 to TRBJ1-1; perhaps TRBD1 as D (5 bases). The CDR3 loop spans 16 amino acids. The V gene lost 1 base and the J gene lost 0 bases, with 12 bases spanning the gap. CDR1 is KGHSH, CDR2 LQKENI, per germline. CDR3 in amino acids: CASSPQKTAMNTEAFF. In DNA, the CDR3 is TGTGCCAGCTCACCACAAAAGACAGCGATGAACACTGAAGCTTTCTTT.

This clone was counted once. The V gene is TRBV28, the J gene TRBJ2-7; 7 positions match TRBD1. Germline assignment: CDR1 MDHEN and CDR2 SYDVKM. The CDR3 is made up of 13 amino acids. The V gene end was trimmed by 6 bases and the J gene end by 2 bases; junction bases not matched to a gene: 4. CDR3 DNA sequence: TGTGCCAGCAGCTTGGGACAGACCTACGAGCAGTACTTC. Translated: CASSLGQTYEQYF.

The J gene is TRBJ2-3, the V gene TRBV7-6; TRBD2 is a possible D gene (6 bases). Looked up from germline, CDR1 is SGHVS and CDR2 is FNYEAQ. Trimming left V 2 bases short and J 1 base short, with 13 bases between. The CDR3 runs 16 residues. The CDR3 loop is CASSLTAGHRTDTQYF. The CDR3 DNA reads TGTGCCAGCAGCTTAACCGCGGGGCACCGCACAGATACGCAGTATTTT.

J is TRBJ1-2 and V is TRBV5-1, with TRBD1 matching 9 bases. Germline assignment: CDR1 SGHRS and CDR2 YFSETQ. The J segment lost 6 bases and the V segment lost 4 bases, leaving 10 bases of the junction unmatched. This CDR3 has 15 residues. CDR3: CASSTTGQGPNGYTF. CDR3 DNA: TGCGCCAGCAGCACCACGGGACAGGGACCCAATGGCTACACCTTC.

This chain uses TRBV29-1 with TRBJ2-7; 7 nucleotides line up with TRBD2. The V gene end was trimmed by 1 base and the J gene end by 0 bases; junction bases not matched to a gene: 3. Germline-derived CDR1 and CDR2 are SQVTM and ANQGSEA. CDR3 length equals 14 residues. The CDR3 loop reads CSVEAAGDSYEQYF. DNA for the CDR3: TGCAGCGTTGAAGCGGCGGGGGACTCCTACGAGCAGTACTTC.

CDR3 loop: CASRFLGQDNYGYTF. The CDR3 coding sequence is TGTGCCAGCAGATTCTTGGGACAGGATAACTATGGCTACACCTTC. The J gene is TRBJ1-2, the V gene TRBV6-1, with TRBD1 matching 8 bases. CDR1 MNHNS and CDR2 SASEGT come from the germline V gene. The CDR3 is made up of 15 amino acids. The V and J ends lost 6 bases and 1 base, in that order; junction bases with no gene match: 7.